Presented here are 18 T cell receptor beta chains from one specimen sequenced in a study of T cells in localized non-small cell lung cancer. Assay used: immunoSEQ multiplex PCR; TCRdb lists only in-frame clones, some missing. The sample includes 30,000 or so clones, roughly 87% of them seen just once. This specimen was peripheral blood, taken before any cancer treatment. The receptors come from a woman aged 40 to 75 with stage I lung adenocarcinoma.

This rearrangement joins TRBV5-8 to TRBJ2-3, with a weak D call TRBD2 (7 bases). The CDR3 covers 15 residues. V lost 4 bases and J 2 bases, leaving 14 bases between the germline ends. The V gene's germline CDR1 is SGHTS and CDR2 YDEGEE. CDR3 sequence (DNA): TGTGCCAGCAGCCCAGTGGGGGGGCCCACAGATACGCAGTATTTT. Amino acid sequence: CASSPVGGPTDTQYF. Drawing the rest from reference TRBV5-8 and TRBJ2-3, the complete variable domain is EAGVTQSPTHLIKTRGQQATLRCSPISGHTSVYWYQQALGLGLQFLLWYDEGEERNRGNFPPRFSGRQFPNYSSELNVNALELEDSALYLCASSPVGGPTDTQYFGPGTRLTVL.

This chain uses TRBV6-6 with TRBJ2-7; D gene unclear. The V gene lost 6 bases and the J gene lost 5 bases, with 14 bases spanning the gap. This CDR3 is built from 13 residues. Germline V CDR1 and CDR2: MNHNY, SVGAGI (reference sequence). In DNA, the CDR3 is TGTGCCAGCAGATCCGGGTCCATCAACGAGCAGTACTTC. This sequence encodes CASRSGSINEQYF.

CDR3 residues: CASSQATGSSGNTIYF. The CDR3 DNA is TGTGCCAGCAGCCAGGCAACAGGGAGCTCTGGAAACACCATATATTTT. The rearrangement uses TRBV4-2 and TRBJ1-3; D may be TRBD1 (6 bases). From germline, CDR1 is LGHNA and CDR2 YNFKEQ. This CDR3 spans 16 amino acids. V was shortened by 3 bases and J by 0 bases, with 12 bases between the two germline ends.

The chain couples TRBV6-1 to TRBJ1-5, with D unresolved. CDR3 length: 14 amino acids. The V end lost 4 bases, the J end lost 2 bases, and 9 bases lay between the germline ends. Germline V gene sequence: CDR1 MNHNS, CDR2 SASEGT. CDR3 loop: CASSVGVGNQPQHF. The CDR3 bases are TGTGCCAGCAGTGTCGGGGTCGGCAATCAGCCCCAGCATTTT.

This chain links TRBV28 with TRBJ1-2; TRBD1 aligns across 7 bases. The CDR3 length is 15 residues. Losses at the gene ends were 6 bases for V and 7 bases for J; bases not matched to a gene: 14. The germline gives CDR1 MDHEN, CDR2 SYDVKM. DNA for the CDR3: TGTGCCAGCAGACCACGACAGGGTTCGATTAGTGGCTACACCTTC. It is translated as CASRPRQGSISGYTF.

This CDR3 reads CASSQESGSLGNEAFF. In DNA, the CDR3 is TGCGCCAGCAGCCAAGAGTCGGGGTCATTGGGAAATGAAGCTTTCTTT. This chain links TRBV4-1 with TRBJ1-1, with D unresolved. CDR3 length equals 16 residues. The V end lost 0 bases, the J end lost 7 bases, and 18 bases lay between the germline ends. The germline V gene has CDR1 MGHRA and CDR2 YSYEKL.

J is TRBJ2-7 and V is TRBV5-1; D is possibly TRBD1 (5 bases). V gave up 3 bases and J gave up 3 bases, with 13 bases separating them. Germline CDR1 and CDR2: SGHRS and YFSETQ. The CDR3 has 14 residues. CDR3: CASSYSTDNYEQYF. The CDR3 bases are TGCGCCAGCAGCTACTCCACGGACAACTACGAGCAGTACTTC.

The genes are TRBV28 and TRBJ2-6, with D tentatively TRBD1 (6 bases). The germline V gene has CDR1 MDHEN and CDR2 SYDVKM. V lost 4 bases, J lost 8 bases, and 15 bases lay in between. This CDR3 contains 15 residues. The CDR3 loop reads CASSSPQTGSNVLTF. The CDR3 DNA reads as TGTGCCAGCAGTTCACCACAGACAGGTTCCAACGTCCTGACTTTC.

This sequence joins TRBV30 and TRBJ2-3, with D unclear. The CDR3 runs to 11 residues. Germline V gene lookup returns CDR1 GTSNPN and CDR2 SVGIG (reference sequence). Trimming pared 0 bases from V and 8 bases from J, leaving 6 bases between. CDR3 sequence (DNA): TGTGCCTGGAGTGTGGATATTACGCAGTATTTT. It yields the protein CAWSVDITQYF.

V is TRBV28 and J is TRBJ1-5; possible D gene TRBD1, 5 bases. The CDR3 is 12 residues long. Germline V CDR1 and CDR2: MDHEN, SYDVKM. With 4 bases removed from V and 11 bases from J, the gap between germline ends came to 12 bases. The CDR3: CASSSYLQAQHF. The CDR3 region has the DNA TGTGCCAGCAGTTCCTATCTACAGGCCCAGCATTTT.

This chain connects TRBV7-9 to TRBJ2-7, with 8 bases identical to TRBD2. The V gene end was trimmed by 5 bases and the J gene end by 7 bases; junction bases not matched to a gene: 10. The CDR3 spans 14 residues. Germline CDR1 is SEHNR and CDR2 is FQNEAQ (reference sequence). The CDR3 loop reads CASSPEAGAGEQYF. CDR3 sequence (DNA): TGTGCCAGCAGCCCTGAAGCGGGGGCTGGGGAGCAGTACTTC.

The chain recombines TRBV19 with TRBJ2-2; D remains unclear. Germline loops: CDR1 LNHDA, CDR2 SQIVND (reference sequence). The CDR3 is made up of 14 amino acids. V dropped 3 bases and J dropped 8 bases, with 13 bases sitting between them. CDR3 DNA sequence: TGTGCCAGTAGTATTACCAGCTTCGGGGGGGAGCTGTTTTTT. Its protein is CASSITSFGGELFF.

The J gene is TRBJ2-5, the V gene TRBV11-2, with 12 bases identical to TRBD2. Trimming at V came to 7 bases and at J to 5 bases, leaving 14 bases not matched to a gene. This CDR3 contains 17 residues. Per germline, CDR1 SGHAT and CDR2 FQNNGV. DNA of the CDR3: TGTGCCAGCACCCCCGGGGGGCTAGCGGGGGGGCGGGAGACCCAGTACTTC. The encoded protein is CASTPGGLAGGRETQYF.

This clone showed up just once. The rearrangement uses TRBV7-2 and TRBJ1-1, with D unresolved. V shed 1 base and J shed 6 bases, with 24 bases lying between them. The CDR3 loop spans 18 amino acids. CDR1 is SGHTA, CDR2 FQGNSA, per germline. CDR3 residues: CASSLVTRFGFSGSEAFF. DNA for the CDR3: TGTGCCAGCAGCTTAGTTACTCGGTTCGGGTTTTCGGGGTCTGAAGCTTTCTTT.

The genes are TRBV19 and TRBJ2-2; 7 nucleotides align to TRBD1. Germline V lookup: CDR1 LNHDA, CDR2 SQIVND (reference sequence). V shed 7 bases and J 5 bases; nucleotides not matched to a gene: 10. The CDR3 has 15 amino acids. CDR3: CASNVRDRLTGELFF. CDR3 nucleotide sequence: TGTGCCAGTAATGTTAGGGACAGACTGACCGGGGAGCTGTTTTTT.

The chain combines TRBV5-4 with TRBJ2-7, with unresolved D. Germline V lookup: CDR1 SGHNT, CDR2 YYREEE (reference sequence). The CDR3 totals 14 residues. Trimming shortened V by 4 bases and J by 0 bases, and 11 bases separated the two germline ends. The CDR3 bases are TGTGCCAGCAGCACTCCGTCCGGCTCCTACGAGCAGTACTTC. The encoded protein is CASSTPSGSYEQYF. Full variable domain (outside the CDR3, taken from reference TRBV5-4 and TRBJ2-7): ETGVTQSPTHLIKTRGQQVTLRCSSQSGHNTVSWYQQALGQGPQFIFQYYREEENGRGNFPPRFSGLQFPNYSSELNVNALELDDSALYLCASSTPSGSYEQYFGPGTRLTVT.

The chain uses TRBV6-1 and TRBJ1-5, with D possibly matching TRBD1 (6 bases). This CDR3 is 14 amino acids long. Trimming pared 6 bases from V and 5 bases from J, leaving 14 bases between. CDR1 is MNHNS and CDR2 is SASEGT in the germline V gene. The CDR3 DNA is TGTGCCAGCAGCCATAACAGGGTATATCAGCCCCAGCATTTT. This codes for CASSHNRVYQPQHF.

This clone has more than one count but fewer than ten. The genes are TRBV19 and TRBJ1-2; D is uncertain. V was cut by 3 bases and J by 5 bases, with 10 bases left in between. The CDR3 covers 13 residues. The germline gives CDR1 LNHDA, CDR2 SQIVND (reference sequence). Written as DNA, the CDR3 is TGTGCCAGTAGTATTGCAGAGTTTTATGGCTACACCTTC. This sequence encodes CASSIAEFYGYTF.